What follows are 28 T cell receptor beta chains derived from one specimen sequenced in a study of T cell changes during pregnancy in multiple sclerosis. TCRdb's table, derived via immunoSEQ multiplex PCR, lists solely in-frame clones and lacks some. The table has about 72,000 clones, 80% to 95% seen once. Sequenced material: peripheral blood, taken in the first trimester of pregnancy. The receptors come from a female donor in good health, enrolled as a control in a pregnancy study.

The V call is TRBV29-1, the J call TRBJ2-7; D possibly corresponds to TRBD1 (5 bases). CDR3 length: 13 residues. The germline V gene has CDR1 SQVTM and CDR2 ANQGSEA. V dropped 0 bases and J dropped 0 bases, with 6 bases sitting between them. The CDR3 loop is CSVEDQGSYEQYF. The DNA for the CDR3 is TGCAGCGTTGAAGATCAGGGCTCCTACGAGCAGTACTTC.

The chain couples TRBV5-1 to TRBJ2-3; 12 positions agree with TRBD2. This CDR3 is built from 16 residues. Germline V gene sequence: CDR1 SGHRS, CDR2 YFSETQ. The V and J ends lost 4 bases and 3 bases, in that order; junction bases with no gene match: 6. The DNA of the CDR3 is TGCGCCAGCAGCGTGGGACTAGCGGGTAGTACAGATACGCAGTATTTT. Protein product: CASSVGLAGSTDTQYF. The full variable domain, with the rest looked up from reference TRBV5-1 and TRBJ2-3, is KAGVTQTPRYLIKTRGQQVTLSCSPISGHRSVSWYQQTPGQGLQFLFEYFSETQRNKGNFPGRFSGRQFSNSRSEMNVSTLELGDSALYLCASSVGLAGSTDTQYFGPGTRLTVL.

Within the sample, this clone is medium-sized. The chain links TRBV5-8 to TRBJ2-5, with 11 bases matching TRBD1. V shed 5 bases, J shed 2 bases, and the junction held 8 bases outside the gene matches. Per germline, CDR1 SGHTS and CDR2 YDEGEE. The CDR3 is 16 amino acids. CDR3 residues: CASRSRDRGNQETQYF. The CDR3, as DNA: TGTGCCAGCAGGAGCCGGGACAGGGGGAATCAAGAGACCCAGTACTTC. The complete variable domain, with remaining parts taken from reference TRBV5-8 and TRBJ2-5, reads EAGVTQSPTHLIKTRGQQATLRCSPISGHTSVYWYQQALGLGLQFLLWYDEGEERNRGNFPPRFSGRQFPNYSSELNVNALELEDSALYLCASRSRDRGNQETQYFGPGTRLLVL.

This rearrangement joins TRBV6-4 to TRBJ2-3; 8 bases are shared with TRBD2. This CDR3 has 15 residues. Germline CDR1 MRHNA, CDR2 SNTAGT. The junction had 5 bases not matched to a gene; V was cut back by 4 bases and J by 2 bases. CDR3 protein: CASSVTSGPTDTQYF. The CDR3 DNA is TGTGCCAGCAGTGTCACTAGCGGACCCACAGATACGCAGTATTTT.

This sequence joins TRBV10-3 and TRBJ2-2; tentatively, D is TRBD2 (5 bases). Germline V gene data show CDR1 as ENHRY and CDR2 as SYGVKD. This CDR3 has 14 amino acids. V gave up 4 bases and J gave up 5 bases, with 11 bases separating them. CDR3 sequence reads: CAISAEGWTGELFF. CDR3 in DNA: TGTGCCATCAGTGCAGAGGGATGGACCGGGGAGCTGTTTTTT.

This chain uses TRBV27 with TRBJ2-7; D uncertain. With 1 base removed from V and 3 bases from J, the gap between germline ends came to 10 bases. Germline V gives CDR1 MNHEY, CDR2 SMNVEV (reference sequence). The CDR3 extends over 14 amino acids. DNA of the CDR3: TGTGCCAGCAGTTTATGGGCAGGAAACTACGAGCAGTACTTC. Residues: CASSLWAGNYEQYF.

J is TRBJ2-7 and V is TRBV10-3; TRBD1 might be the D (5 bases). V lost 6 bases to trimming and J lost 1 base, with 13 bases between them. This CDR3 spans 14 amino acids. Germline-derived CDR1 and CDR2 are ENHRY and SYGVKD. The CDR3 region is CAIRNDRPSYEQYF. CDR3 nucleotides: TGTGCCATCAGGAACGACAGACCATCCTACGAGCAGTACTTC.

This rearrangement joins TRBV4-2 to TRBJ2-3; a possible D gene is TRBD1 (6 bases). Trimming left V 5 bases short and J 0 bases short, with 15 bases between. Germline values: CDR1 LGHNA, CDR2 YNFKEQ. The CDR3 sequence is 16 residues long. CDR3 sequence (DNA): TGTGCCAGCAGCTCCTCCCAGGGGACAAGCACAGATACGCAGTATTTT. Encoded protein: CASSSSQGTSTDTQYF.

The chain has TRBV6-8 and TRBJ2-1; 7 bases match TRBD1. Germline CDR1 and CDR2: MNHGY and SAAAGT. CDR3 length equals 17 residues. Unmatched junction bases numbered 17, after V lost 5 bases and J lost 7 bases. The CDR3 region is CASSSISATGLWNEQFF. In DNA, the CDR3 is TGTGCCAGCAGTAGTATCTCAGCGACAGGGCTCTGGAATGAGCAGTTCTTC.

This clone was recorded once. The chain uses TRBV4-2 and TRBJ2-1, with TRBD2 identical over 7 bases. The J segment lost 7 bases and the V segment lost 5 bases, leaving 14 bases of the junction unmatched. Germline values: CDR1 LGHNA, CDR2 YNFKEQ. The CDR3 sequence is 16 residues long. CDR3 nucleotide sequence: TGTGCCAGCAGCTTACCCGAGCGGGGAGGGTATAATGAGCAGTTCTTC. It translates to CASSLPERGGYNEQFF.

This sequence joins TRBV6-6 and TRBJ2-7; possible D gene TRBD1, 6 bases. The CDR3 has 14 residues. The V gene lost 3 bases and the J gene lost 3 bases, with 12 bases spanning the gap. Germline V gene data show CDR1 as MNHNY and CDR2 as SVGAGI (reference sequence). CDR3 nucleotide sequence: TGTGCCAGCAGTTATTTACTAGGGGGCTACGAGCAGTACTTC. Protein sequence: CASSYLLGGYEQYF.

The chain combines TRBV28 with TRBJ2-1, with 9 bases fitting TRBD2. The CDR3 loop spans 15 amino acids. In germline, CDR1 is MDHEN, CDR2 SYDVKM. J gave up 5 bases and V 5 bases, and 7 bases lay outside the gene matches. The chain's CDR3 is CASSPLAGRNNEQFF. CDR3 sequence (DNA): TGTGCCAGCAGTCCTCTAGCGGGGAGAAACAATGAGCAGTTCTTC.

This clone occurred once. CDR3 residues: CASSYNSGFSYEQYF. CDR3 coding DNA: TGTGCCAGCAGTTACAATTCGGGGTTTTCCTACGAGCAGTACTTC. V gene TRBV6-6 combines with J gene TRBJ2-7; perhaps TRBD2 as D (5 bases). Trimming stripped 2 bases from V and 1 base from J, with 12 bases between. Germline V CDR1 and CDR2: MNHNY, SVGAGI (reference sequence). The CDR3 totals 15 residues.

The rearrangement uses TRBV6-6 and TRBJ2-7, with D uncertain. V dropped 7 bases and J dropped 3 bases, with 13 bases sitting between them. Per germline, CDR1 MNHNY and CDR2 SVGAGI (reference sequence). There are 13 residues in the CDR3. The chain's CDR3 is CASTPDLNYEQYF. DNA for the CDR3: TGTGCCAGCACCCCTGACTTGAACTACGAGCAGTACTTC.

The rearrangement joins TRBV21-1 to TRBJ2-7; the D segment call TRBD2 is taken from the table without a DNA check. TRBV21-1 is noted as a pseudogene. The CDR3 is 13 residues long. CDR3 in DNA: TGTGCCAGCAGATTGAGCGGGCCCTACGAGCAGTACTTC. The encoded protein is CASRLSGPYEQYF.

The genes are TRBV27 and TRBJ1-2; no reliable D call. V lost 11 bases to trimming and J lost 4 bases, with 14 bases between them. Germline CDR1 is MNHEY and CDR2 is SMNVEV (reference sequence). The CDR3 contains 12 residues. This CDR3 reads CAAPTSAYGYTF. The CDR3 DNA sequence: TGTGCCGCCCCAACCAGTGCCTATGGCTACACCTTC.

This chain joins TRBV7-2 and TRBJ2-7, with TRBD2 identical over 12 bases. Looked up from germline, CDR1 is SGHTA and CDR2 is FQGNSA. V gave up 6 bases and J gave up 3 bases; unmatched junction bases: 6. This CDR3 is 15 amino acids long. The CDR3 DNA follows: TGTGCCAGCAGGGTGACTAGCGGGAGTCTCTACGAGCAGTACTTC. As protein: CASRVTSGSLYEQYF.

The chain uses TRBV19 and TRBJ2-5, with a possible D match to TRBD2 (6 bases). The germline V and J ends were trimmed by 3 bases and 1 base, with 21 bases remaining between them. Germline V gives CDR1 LNHDA, CDR2 SQIVND (reference sequence). The CDR3 extends over 18 amino acids. In DNA, the CDR3 is TGTGCCAGTAGTATTGCCCATTGGGGGGTTCAATCCCAAGAGACCCAGTACTTC. It specifies CASSIAHWGVQSQETQYF.

This rearrangement joins TRBV6-5 to TRBJ1-1; D perhaps matches TRBD1 (5 bases). Germline V CDR1 and CDR2: MNHEY, SVGAGI. The CDR3 has 15 amino acids. The V end was cut by 0 bases, the J end by 2 bases, with 10 bases between. CDR3 in DNA: TGTGCCAGCAGTTACTCACAGGCTATAAACACTGAAGCTTTCTTT. The encoded protein is CASSYSQAINTEAFF.

J is TRBJ2-7 and V is TRBV6-5, with TRBD2 identical over 7 bases. V was clipped by 4 bases and J by 5 bases; unmatched bases: 11. The CDR3 is 15 amino acids. Germline V gene lookup returns CDR1 MNHEY and CDR2 SVGAGI. The DNA for the CDR3 is TGTGCCAGCAGTTTCGTTGGGGAGGGCGGGAACGAGCAGTACTTC. It yields the protein CASSFVGEGGNEQYF.

This clone has only one observation. The chain has TRBV7-8 and TRBJ2-7, with D tentatively TRBD1 (6 bases). CDR1 SGHVS and CDR2 FQNEAQ come from the germline V gene. V dropped 2 bases and J dropped 3 bases, with 17 bases sitting between them. This CDR3 has 16 amino acids. For the CDR3, the DNA is TGTGCCAGCAGCTTACCGCCCAGGGGAATCATCTACGAGCAGTACTTC. It is translated as CASSLPPRGIIYEQYF.

CDR3 loop: CASSPLVGLAGNEQFF. CDR3 nucleotides: TGTGCCAGCTCACCACTGGTAGGACTAGCGGGCAATGAGCAGTTCTTC. The chain is built from TRBV18 and TRBJ2-1; 11 bases align to TRBD2. The CDR3 is 16 residues long. Germline values: CDR1 KGHSH, CDR2 LQKENI. The J segment lost 6 bases and the V segment lost 1 base, leaving 5 bases of the junction unmatched.

The chain carries TRBV9 and TRBJ1-1; perhaps TRBD1 as D (5 bases). Germline V gene data show CDR1 as SGDLS and CDR2 as YYNGEE. Deletions cut 4 bases from V and 1 base from J, with 14 bases between. This CDR3 has 15 amino acids. CDR3 residues: CASSLMGQSNTEAFF. CDR3 DNA sequence: TGTGCCAGCAGCCTCATGGGGCAGTCGAACACTGAAGCTTTCTTT. The variable domain in full, completed from reference TRBV9 and TRBJ1-1, reads DSGVTQTPKHLITATGQRVTLRCSPRSGDLSVYWYQQSLDQGLQFLIQYYNGEERAKGNILERFSAQQFPDLHSELNLSSLELGDSALYFCASSLMGQSNTEAFFGQGTRLTVV.

The rearrangement links TRBV6-6 to TRBJ2-7; 11 positions agree with TRBD2. Germline CDR1 reads MNHNY; CDR2 reads SVGAGI (reference sequence). The length of the CDR3 is 12 residues. V was clipped by 10 bases and J by 3 bases; unmatched bases: 2. The CDR3 loop is CAIGTSGYEQYF. DNA for the CDR3: TGTGCCATCGGGACTAGCGGCTACGAGCAGTACTTC.

The gene calls are TRBV19 and TRBJ2-5; no clear D. V was cut by 2 bases and J by 7 bases, with 11 bases left in between. The CDR3 consists of 13 residues. Looked up from germline, CDR1 is LNHDA and CDR2 is SQIVND (reference sequence). This CDR3 is CASSITLMRTQYF. For the CDR3, the DNA is TGTGCCAGTAGTATAACCTTAATGAGGACCCAGTACTTC. Drawing the rest from reference TRBV19 and TRBJ2-5, the complete variable domain is DGGITQSPKYLFRKEGQNVTLSCEQNLNHDAMYWYRQDPGQGLRLIYYSQIVNDFQKGDIAEGYSVSREKKESFPLTVTSAQKNPTAFYLCASSITLMRTQYFGPGTRLLVL.

This clone appeared a single time. This rearrangement joins TRBV28 to TRBJ2-1; TRBD2 matches at 13 bases. Germline CDR1 MDHEN, CDR2 SYDVKM. The length of the CDR3 is 18 residues. V lost 6 bases to trimming and J lost 1 base; unmatched junction nucleotides: 9. CDR3: CASRELAGGRKSYNEQFF. The CDR3 bases are TGTGCCAGCAGAGAACTAGCGGGAGGGCGGAAGTCCTACAATGAGCAGTTCTTC.

V and J are TRBV5-1 and TRBJ2-3; D gene ambiguous. With 0 bases removed from V and 2 bases from J, the gap between germline ends came to 7 bases. The CDR3 is made up of 14 amino acids. Germline-derived CDR1 and CDR2 are SGHRS and YFSETQ. CDR3 bases: TGCGCCAGCAGCTTGGCCCTGGCCACAGATACGCAGTATTTT. Translating it yields CASSLALATDTQYF.

The rearrangement joins TRBV5-1 to TRBJ2-1; D may be TRBD2 (6 bases). The CDR3 has 15 amino acids. Per the germline V gene, CDR1 is SGHRS and CDR2 is YFSETQ. V lost 0 bases and J 5 bases, leaving 12 bases between the germline ends. The chain's CDR3 is CASSLVGDLDNEQFF. The CDR3 nucleotides are TGCGCCAGCAGCTTGGTGGGGGACTTAGACAATGAGCAGTTCTTC. Based on the CDR3 plus reference TRBV5-1 and TRBJ2-1, the full variable domain is KAGVTQTPRYLIKTRGQQVTLSCSPISGHRSVSWYQQTPGQGLQFLFEYFSETQRNKGNFPGRFSGRQFSNSRSEMNVSTLELGDSALYLCASSLVGDLDNEQFFGPGTRLTVL.